The clone carrying this T cell receptor beta chain has more than one count but fewer than ten. The germline V gene encodes CDR1 MNHNS and CDR2 SASEGT. The ends were cut back, 0 bases at V and 7 bases at J, with 10 bases in the middle. The CDR3 is made up of 15 amino acids. The entry originates in a study of early T cells in non-severe SARS-CoV-2 infection. Each CDR3 protein is one row after TCRdb ran MiXCR on the 5' RACE reads. The repertoire has approximately 38,000 distinct CDR3 sequences, 4% to 5% of them found once; the top ten carry about 5.4%. The rearrangement links TRBV6-1 to TRBJ1-6; D remains ambiguous. Source material: whole blood. This TCR was recovered from an adult who was a healthcare worker with PCR-confirmed SARS-CoV-2 infection or an uninfected control (not recorded which). The CDR3 DNA reads as TGTGCCAGCAGTGAAGCAGGCGGAAGAAATTCACCCCTCCACTTT. Translation: CASSEAGGRNSPLHF.